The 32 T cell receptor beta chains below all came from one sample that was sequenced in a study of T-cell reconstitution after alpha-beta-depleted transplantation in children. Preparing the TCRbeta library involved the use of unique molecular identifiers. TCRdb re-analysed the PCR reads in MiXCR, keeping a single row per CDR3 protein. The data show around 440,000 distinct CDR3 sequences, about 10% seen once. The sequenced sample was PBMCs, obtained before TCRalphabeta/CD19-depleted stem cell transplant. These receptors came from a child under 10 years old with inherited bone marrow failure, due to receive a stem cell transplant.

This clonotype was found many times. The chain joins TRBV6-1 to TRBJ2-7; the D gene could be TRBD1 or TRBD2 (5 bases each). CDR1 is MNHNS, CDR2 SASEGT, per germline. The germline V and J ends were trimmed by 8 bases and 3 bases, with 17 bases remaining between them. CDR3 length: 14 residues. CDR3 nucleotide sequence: TGTGCCAGCCAGGTGGGACCAATTTACTACGAGCAGTACTTC. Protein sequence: CASQVGPIYYEQYF.

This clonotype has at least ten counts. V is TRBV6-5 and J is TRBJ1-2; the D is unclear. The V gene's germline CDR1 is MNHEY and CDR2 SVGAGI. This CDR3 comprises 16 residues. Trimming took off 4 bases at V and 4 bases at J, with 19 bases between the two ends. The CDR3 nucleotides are TGTGCCAGCAGTTCGGGTGAAGGAGGGCCTCGCTATGGCTACACCTTC. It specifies CASSSGEGGPRYGYTF.

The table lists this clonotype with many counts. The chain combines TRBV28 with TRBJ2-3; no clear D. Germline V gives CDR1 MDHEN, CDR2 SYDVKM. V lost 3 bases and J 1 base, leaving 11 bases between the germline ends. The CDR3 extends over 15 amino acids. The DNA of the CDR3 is TGTGCCAGCAGTTTGGGCAATCTCCGCACAGATACGCAGTATTTT. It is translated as CASSLGNLRTDTQYF.

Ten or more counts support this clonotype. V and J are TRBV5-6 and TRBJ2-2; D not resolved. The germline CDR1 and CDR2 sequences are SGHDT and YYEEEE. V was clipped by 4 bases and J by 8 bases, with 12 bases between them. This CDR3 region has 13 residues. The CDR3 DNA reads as TGTGCCAGCAGCCCCTCCTTGGCTGGGGAGCTGTTTTTT. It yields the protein CASSPSLAGELFF. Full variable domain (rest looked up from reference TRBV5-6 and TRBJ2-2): DAGVTQSPTHLIKTRGQQVTLRCSPKSGHDTVSWYQQALGQGPQFIFQYYEEEERQRGNFPDRFSGHQFPNYSSELNVNALLLGDSALYLCASSPSLAGELFFGEGSRLTVL.

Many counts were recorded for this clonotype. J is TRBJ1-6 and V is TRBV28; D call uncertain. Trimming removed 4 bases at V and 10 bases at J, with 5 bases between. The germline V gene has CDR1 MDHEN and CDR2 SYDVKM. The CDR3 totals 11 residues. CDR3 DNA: TGTGCCAGCAGTTATCGATCACCCCTCCACTTT. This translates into CASSYRSPLHF.

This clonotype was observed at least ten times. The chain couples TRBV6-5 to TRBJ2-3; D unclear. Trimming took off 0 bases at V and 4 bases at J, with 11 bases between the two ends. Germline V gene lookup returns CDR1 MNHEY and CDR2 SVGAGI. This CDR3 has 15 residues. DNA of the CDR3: TGTGCCAGCAGTTACTCAGCGACATGGGCAGATACGCAGTATTTT. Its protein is CASSYSATWADTQYF.

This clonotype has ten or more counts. CDR3: CASSPRDRAHWGQFF. CDR3 in DNA: TGTGCCAGCAGCCCCCGGGACAGGGCTCACTGGGGGCAGTTCTTC. The chain uses TRBV12-3 or TRBV12-4 and TRBJ2-1, with 9 positions matching TRBD1. V was clipped by 6 bases and J by 12 bases; unmatched bases: 15. CDR3 length: 15 amino acids.

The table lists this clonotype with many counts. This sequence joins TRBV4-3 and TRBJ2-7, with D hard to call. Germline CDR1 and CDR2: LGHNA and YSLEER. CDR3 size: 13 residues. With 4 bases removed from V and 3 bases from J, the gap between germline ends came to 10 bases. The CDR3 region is CASSLGSDYEQYF. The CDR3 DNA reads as TGCGCCAGCAGCCTGGGATCGGACTACGAGCAGTACTTC.

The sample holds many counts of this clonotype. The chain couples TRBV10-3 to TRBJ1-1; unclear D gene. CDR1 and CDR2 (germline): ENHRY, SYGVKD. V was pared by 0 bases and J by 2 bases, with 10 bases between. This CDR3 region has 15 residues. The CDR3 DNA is TGTGCCATCAGTGAGTCGGTAGGGTTAAACACTGAAGCTTTCTTT. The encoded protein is CAISESVGLNTEAFF.

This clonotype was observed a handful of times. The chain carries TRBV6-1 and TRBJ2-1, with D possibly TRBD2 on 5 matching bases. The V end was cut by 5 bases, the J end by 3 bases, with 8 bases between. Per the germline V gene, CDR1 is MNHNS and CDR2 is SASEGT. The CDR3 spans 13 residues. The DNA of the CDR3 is TGTGCCAGCAGTCCTCGGGACTACAATGAGCAGTTCTTC. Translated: CASSPRDYNEQFF.

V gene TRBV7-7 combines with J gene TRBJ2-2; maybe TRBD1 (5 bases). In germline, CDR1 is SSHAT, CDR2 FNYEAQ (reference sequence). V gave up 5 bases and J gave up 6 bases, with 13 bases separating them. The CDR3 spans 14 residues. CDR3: CASSHSRGSGELFF. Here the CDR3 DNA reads TGTGCCAGCAGCCATTCTAGGGGCTCCGGGGAGCTGTTTTTT.

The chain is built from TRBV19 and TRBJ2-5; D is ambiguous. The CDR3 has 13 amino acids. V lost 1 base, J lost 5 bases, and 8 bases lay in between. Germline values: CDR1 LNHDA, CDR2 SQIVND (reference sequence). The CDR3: CASSIARMETQYF. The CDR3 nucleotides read TGTGCCAGTAGTATAGCCCGGATGGAGACCCAGTACTTC.

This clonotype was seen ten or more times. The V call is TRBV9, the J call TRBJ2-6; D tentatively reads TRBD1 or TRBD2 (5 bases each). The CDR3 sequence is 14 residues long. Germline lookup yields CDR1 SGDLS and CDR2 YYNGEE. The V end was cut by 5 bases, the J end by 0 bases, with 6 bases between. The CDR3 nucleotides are TGTGCCAGCAGGGGGGTCTCTGGGGCCAACGTCCTGACTTTC. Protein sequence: CASRGVSGANVLTF.

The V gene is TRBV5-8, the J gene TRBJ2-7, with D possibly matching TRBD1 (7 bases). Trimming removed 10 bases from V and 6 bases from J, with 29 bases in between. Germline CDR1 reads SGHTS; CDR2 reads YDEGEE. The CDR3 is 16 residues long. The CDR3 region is CACCLAHWAGGGEQYF. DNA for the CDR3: TGTGCCTGCTGCTTGGCCCACTGGGCAGGGGGAGGCGAGCAGTACTTC.

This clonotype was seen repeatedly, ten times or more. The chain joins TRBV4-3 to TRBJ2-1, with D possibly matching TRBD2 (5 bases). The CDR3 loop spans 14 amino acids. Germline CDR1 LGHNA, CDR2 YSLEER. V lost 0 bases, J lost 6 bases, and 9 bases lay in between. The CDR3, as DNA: TGCGCCAGCAGCCAAGATGGCGGGCCCAATGAGCAGTTCTTC. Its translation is CASSQDGGPNEQFF.

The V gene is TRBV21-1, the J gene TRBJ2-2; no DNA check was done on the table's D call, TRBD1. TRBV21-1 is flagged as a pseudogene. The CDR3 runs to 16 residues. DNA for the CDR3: TGTGCCAGCAGCAAAGGGGCAGGGGAGAACACCGGGGAGCTGTTTTTT. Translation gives CASSKGAGENTGELFF.

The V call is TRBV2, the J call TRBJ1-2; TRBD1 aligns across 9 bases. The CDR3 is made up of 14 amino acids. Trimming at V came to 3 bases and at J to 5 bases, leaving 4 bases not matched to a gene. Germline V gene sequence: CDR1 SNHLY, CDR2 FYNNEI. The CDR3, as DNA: TGTGCCAGCAGTGATGAGACAGGGGGGTATGGCTACACCTTC. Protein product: CASSDETGGYGYTF.

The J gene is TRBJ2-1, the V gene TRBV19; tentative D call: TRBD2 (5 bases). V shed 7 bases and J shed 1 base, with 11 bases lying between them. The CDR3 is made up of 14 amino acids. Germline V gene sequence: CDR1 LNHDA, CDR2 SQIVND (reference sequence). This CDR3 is CASNRGPSYNEQFF. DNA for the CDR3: TGTGCCAGTAATCGAGGGCCTTCCTACAATGAGCAGTTCTTC. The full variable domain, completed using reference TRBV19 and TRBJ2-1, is DGGITQSPKYLFRKEGQNVTLSCEQNLNHDAMYWYRQDPGQGLRLIYYSQIVNDFQKGDIAEGYSVSREKKESFPLTVTSAQKNPTAFYLCASNRGPSYNEQFFGPGTRLTVL.

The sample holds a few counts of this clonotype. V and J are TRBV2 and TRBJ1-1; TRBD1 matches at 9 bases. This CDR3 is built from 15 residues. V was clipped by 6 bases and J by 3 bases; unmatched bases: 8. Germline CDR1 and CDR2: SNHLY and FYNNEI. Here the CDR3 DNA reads TGTGCCAGCAGCCCTATCGGACAGGGGTACACTGAAGCTTTCTTT. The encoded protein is CASSPIGQGYTEAFF.

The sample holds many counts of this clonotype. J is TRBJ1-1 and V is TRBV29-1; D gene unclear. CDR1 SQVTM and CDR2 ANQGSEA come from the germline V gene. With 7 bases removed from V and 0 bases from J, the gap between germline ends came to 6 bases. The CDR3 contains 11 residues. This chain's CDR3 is CSDRMNTEAFF. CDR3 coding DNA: TGCAGCGACCGAATGAACACTGAAGCTTTCTTT. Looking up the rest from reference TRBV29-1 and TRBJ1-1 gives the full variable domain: SAVISQKPSRDICQRGTSLTIQCQVDSQVTMMFWYRQQPGQSLTLIATANQGSEATYESGFVIDKFPISRPNLTFSTLTVSNMSPEDSSIYLCSDRMNTEAFFGQGTRLTVV.

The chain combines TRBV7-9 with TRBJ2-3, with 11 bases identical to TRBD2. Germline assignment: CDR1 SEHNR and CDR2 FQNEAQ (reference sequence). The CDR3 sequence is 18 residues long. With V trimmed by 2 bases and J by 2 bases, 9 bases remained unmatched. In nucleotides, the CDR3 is TGTGCCAGCAGCTTACTAAAACGACTAGCGGGAATCACAGATACGCAGTATTTT. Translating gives CASSLLKRLAGITDTQYF.

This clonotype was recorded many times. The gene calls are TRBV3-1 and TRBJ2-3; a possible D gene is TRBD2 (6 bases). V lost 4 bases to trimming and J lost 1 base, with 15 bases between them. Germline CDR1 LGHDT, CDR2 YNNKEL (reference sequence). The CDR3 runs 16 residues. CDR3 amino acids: CASSPRLVSRTDTQYF. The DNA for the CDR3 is TGTGCCAGCAGCCCCCGACTAGTCAGCCGCACAGATACGCAGTATTTT.

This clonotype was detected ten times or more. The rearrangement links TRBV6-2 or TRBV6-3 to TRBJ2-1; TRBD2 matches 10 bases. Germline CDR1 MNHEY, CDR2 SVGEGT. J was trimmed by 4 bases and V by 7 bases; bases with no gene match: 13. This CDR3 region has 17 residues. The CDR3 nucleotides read TGTGCCAGCACCCTTAACCCAGGGACTAGCGTGTACAATGAGCAGTTCTTC. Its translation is CASTLNPGTSVYNEQFF.

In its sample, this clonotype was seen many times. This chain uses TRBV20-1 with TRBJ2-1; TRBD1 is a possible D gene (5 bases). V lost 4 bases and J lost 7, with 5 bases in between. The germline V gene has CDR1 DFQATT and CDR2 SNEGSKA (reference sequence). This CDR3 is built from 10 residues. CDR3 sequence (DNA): TGCAGTGCTAAGGGGAATGAGCAGTTCTTC. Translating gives CSAKGNEQFF.

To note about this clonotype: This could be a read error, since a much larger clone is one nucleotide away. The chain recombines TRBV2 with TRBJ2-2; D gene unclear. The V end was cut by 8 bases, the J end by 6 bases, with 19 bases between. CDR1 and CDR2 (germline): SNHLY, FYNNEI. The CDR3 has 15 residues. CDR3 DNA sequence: TGTGCCAGCGGAAGTTTGTGGGGTACAGCCGGGGAGCTGTTTTTT. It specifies CASGSLWGTAGELFF.

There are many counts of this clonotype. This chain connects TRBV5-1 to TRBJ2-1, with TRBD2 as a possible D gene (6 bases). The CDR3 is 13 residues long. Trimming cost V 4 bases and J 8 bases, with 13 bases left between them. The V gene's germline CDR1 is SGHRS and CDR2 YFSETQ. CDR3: CASSTSGYDEQFF. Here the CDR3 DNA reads TGCGCCAGCAGCACAAGCGGGTACGATGAGCAGTTCTTC. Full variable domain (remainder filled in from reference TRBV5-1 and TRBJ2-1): KAGVTQTPRYLIKTRGQQVTLSCSPISGHRSVSWYQQTPGQGLQFLFEYFSETQRNKGNFPGRFSGRQFSNSRSEMNVSTLELGDSALYLCASSTSGYDEQFFGPGTRLTVL.

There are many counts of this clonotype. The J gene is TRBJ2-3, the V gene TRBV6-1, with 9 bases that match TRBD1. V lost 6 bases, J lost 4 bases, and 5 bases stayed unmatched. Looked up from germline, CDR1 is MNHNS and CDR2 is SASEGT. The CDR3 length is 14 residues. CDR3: CASRVGQGSDTQYF. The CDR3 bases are TGTGCCAGCAGAGTGGGACAGGGATCAGATACGCAGTATTTT.

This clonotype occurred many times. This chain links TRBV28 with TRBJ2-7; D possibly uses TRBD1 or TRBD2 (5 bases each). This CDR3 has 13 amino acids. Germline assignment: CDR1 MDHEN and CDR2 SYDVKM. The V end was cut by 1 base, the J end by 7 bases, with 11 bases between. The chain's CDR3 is CASSLSGTGEQYF. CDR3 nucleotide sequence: TGTGCCAGCAGTTTATCGGGGACGGGAGAGCAGTACTTC.

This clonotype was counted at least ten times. The CDR3 coding sequence is TGTGCCAGCGATTTGGGGGGTAGGGAGCTGTTTTTT. The encoded protein is CASDLGGRELFF. The V call is TRBV12-3 or TRBV12-4, the J call TRBJ2-2, with D possibly TRBD2 on 6 matching bases. The CDR3 runs 12 residues. The V end was cut by 8 bases, the J end by 9 bases, with 13 bases between.

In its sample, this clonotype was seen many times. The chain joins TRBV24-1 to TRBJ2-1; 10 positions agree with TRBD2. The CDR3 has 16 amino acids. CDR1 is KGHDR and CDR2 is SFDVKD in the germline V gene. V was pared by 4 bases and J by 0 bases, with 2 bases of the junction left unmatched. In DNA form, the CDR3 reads TGTGCCACCAGTGACCCTAGCGGGAGCTCCTACAATGAGCAGTTCTTC. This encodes CATSDPSGSSYNEQFF.

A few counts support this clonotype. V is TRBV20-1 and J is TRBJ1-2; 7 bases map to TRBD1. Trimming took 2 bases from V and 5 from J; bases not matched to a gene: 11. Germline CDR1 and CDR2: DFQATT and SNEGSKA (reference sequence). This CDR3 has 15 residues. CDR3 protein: CSARPGQVGAYGYTF. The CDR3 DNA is TGCAGTGCTAGACCTGGACAGGTTGGAGCTTATGGCTACACCTTC.

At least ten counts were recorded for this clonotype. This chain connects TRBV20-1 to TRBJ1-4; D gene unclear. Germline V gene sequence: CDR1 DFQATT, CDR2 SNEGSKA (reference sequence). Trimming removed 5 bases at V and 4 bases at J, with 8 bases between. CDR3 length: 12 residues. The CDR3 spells CSAGWINEKLFF. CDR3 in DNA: TGCAGTGCTGGGTGGATTAATGAAAAACTGTTTTTT.